These 10 T cell receptor beta chains came from one sample sequenced in a study of vaccination and CD4 T cells after COVID-19. The Oncomine TCR Beta short-read assay sequenced DNA from cultured CD4+ T cells. Each CDR3 protein is one row after TCRdb ran MiXCR on the PCR reads. This table has approximately 6,100 distinct CDR3 sequences, roughly two fifths appearing once. Their recognized antigens are unknown. The treatment: approximately 11-day PBMC culture with coronavirus spike peptide pools or control peptides (ViraFEST assay). Pre-COVID-19 pandemic sampling (2011-2018) yielded the unexposed donor's CD4+ T cells. The sequenced sample consisted of CD4+ T cells from blood, cultured in vitro. These receptors originate from a human donor in good health.

The genes are TRBV19 and TRBJ1-2; D is unresolved. The CDR3 length is 14 residues. V lost 5 bases, J lost 2 bases, and 12 bases lay in between. Germline CDR1 LNHDA, CDR2 SQIVND (reference sequence). The CDR3: CASSSPGLNYGYTF. In DNA, the CDR3 is TGTGCCAGTAGTTCCCCGGGCCTCAACTATGGCTACACCTTC.

The CDR3 DNA is TGCAGTGCTTCCTCCGGGACTAGCGGGGGGGCTGGCAATGAGCAGTTCTTC. Translating gives CSASSGTSGGAGNEQFF. The chain uses TRBV20-1 and TRBJ2-1; 16 bases map to TRBD2. This CDR3 contains 17 residues. Losses at the gene ends were 5 bases for V and 6 bases for J; bases not matched to a gene: 10. Germline values: CDR1 DFQATT, CDR2 SNEGSKA (reference sequence).

V is TRBV28 and J is TRBJ2-5; D remains unclear. V dropped 2 bases and J dropped 4 bases, with 8 bases sitting between them. Germline CDR1 is MDHEN and CDR2 is SYDVKM. This CDR3 is 13 amino acids long. CDR3 DNA sequence: TGTGCCAGCAGTTTACCCTCGACAGAGACCCAGTACTTC. Translation: CASSLPSTETQYF.

This clonotype was seen only once. The chain recombines TRBV2 with TRBJ2-7; D is ambiguous. Germline lookup yields CDR1 SNHLY and CDR2 FYNNEI. The CDR3 is made up of 11 amino acids. The ends were cut back, 10 bases at V and 6 bases at J, with 13 bases in the middle. CDR3: CATRTGAEQYF. CDR3 DNA sequence: TGTGCCACCCGTACCGGAGCCGAGCAGTACTTC.

The CDR3 DNA reads TGTGCCAGGAATCTCGCTTCGTCGACTGAAGCTTTCTTT. This codes for CARNLASSTEAFF. The J gene is TRBJ1-1, the V gene TRBV2; D call uncertain. Germline assignment: CDR1 SNHLY and CDR2 FYNNEI. Between the trimmed V and J ends, which lost 9 bases and 5 bases, there was a span of 16 bases. The CDR3 extends over 13 amino acids.

The chain joins TRBV2 to TRBJ2-2, with D perhaps matching TRBD1 or TRBD2 (5 bases each). The germline V gene encodes CDR1 SNHLY and CDR2 FYNNEI. The CDR3 has 14 residues. Trimming stripped 5 bases from V and 2 bases from J, with 9 bases between. DNA for the CDR3: TGTGCCAGCAGTCCGGGACCCAACACCGGGGAGCTGTTTTTT. Amino acids: CASSPGPNTGELFF.

This chain uses TRBV20-1 with TRBJ2-5; TRBD1 or TRBD2 may be the D gene (7 bases each). The CDR3 length is 15 residues. V was clipped by 6 bases and J by 1 base, with 18 bases between them. CDR1 and CDR2 (germline): DFQATT, SNEGSKA (reference sequence). The CDR3 DNA sequence: TGCAGTGCGGGGGGATCAGGGGGGGCCCAAGAGACCCAGTACTTC. This translates into CSAGGSGGAQETQYF.

The J gene is TRBJ1-2, the V gene TRBV30, with D possibly matching TRBD1 (5 bases). The CDR3 has 13 amino acids. Germline CDR1 GTSNPN, CDR2 SVGIG (reference sequence). V was shortened by 3 bases and J by 0 bases, with 8 bases between the two germline ends. The CDR3 here is CAWSETANYGYTF. CDR3 in DNA: TGTGCCTGGAGCGAGACAGCTAACTATGGCTACACCTTC.

The table lists this clonotype with a few counts. V gene TRBV6-1 combines with J gene TRBJ1-2, with TRBD1 matching over 7 bases. Germline V CDR1 and CDR2: MNHNS, SASEGT. V dropped 6 bases and J dropped 3; count of bases not matched to a gene: 4. This CDR3 contains 13 residues. The CDR3 sequence is CASRLQGDYGYTF. The CDR3 coding sequence is TGTGCCAGCAGACTTCAGGGGGACTATGGCTACACCTTC.

The J gene is TRBJ2-5, the V gene TRBV7-9; D is uncertain. V was shortened by 1 base and J by 0 bases, with 6 bases between the two germline ends. The CDR3 covers 14 residues. Germline CDR1 is SEHNR and CDR2 is FQNEAQ (reference sequence). CDR3 loop: CASSLVGHQETQYF. In DNA form, the CDR3 reads TGTGCCAGCAGCTTAGTCGGCCACCAAGAGACCCAGTACTTC.